This T cell receptor (beta chain) came from a study of T cell repertoires in cytomegalovirus infection. Overall study context: Well-studied HLA-B-restricted CMV epitopes were used in the study alongside recently identified HLA-C-restricted ones. From public TCR beta signatures came an indication of both CMV infection and matching HLA type. General observations from the study: In two of eight donors, the top clonotype was HLA-C-restricted CMV-specific. Cumulative public TCR beta family frequency identified CMV carriers with the relevant HLA.

A single record per CDR3 protein comes from TCRdb applying MiXCR to the reads. The table records under 300,000 distinct CDR3 sequences, less than 25% of them present only once. V trimming: 2 bases; J trimming: 6 bases; junction bases outside the gene matches: 4. Germline V gene lookup returns CDR1 MNHEY and CDR2 SVGEGT. The CDR3 loop spans 16 amino acids. On this clonotype: Its specificity is not known.

V is TRBV6-2 or TRBV6-3 and J is TRBJ2-2; the match to TRBD2 covers 12 bases. The TCR comes from a human donor in good health (CMV status not recorded). Some clones in this sample may be carry-over from other donors' samples. The sequencing here drew on cultured PBMCs, taken from culture after CMV antigen stimulation. The CDR3, as DNA: TGTGCCAGCAGTTACCTTCCTAGCGGGAGGGCCGGGGAGCTGTTTTTT. Protein: CASSYLPSGRAGELFF.